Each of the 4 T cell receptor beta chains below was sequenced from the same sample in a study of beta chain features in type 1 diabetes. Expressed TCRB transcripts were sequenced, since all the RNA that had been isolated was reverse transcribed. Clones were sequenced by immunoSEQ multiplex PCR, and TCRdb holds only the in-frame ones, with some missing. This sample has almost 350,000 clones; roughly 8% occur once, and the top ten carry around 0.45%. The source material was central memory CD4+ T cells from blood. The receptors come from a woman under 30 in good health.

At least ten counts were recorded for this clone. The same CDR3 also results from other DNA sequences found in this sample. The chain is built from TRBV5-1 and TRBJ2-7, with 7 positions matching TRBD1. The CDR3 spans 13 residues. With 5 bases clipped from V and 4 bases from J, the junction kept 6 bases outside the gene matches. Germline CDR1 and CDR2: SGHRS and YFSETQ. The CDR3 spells CASRPGTEYEQYF. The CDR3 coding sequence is TGCGCCAGCAGACCCGGGACAGAGTACGAGCAGTACTTC.

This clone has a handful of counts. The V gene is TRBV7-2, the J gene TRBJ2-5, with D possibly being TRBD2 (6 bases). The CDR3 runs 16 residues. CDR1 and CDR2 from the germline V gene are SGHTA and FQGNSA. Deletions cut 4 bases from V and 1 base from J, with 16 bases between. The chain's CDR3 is CASSSRGRNGQETQYF. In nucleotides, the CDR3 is TGTGCCAGCAGCTCTCGGGGGAGGAACGGCCAAGAGACCCAGTACTTC.

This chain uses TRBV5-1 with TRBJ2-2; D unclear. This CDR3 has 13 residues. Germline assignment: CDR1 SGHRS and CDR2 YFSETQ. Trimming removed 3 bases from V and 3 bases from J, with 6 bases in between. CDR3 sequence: CASSSSYTGELFF. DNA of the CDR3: TGCGCCAGCAGCTCCAGTTACACCGGGGAGCTGTTTTTT.

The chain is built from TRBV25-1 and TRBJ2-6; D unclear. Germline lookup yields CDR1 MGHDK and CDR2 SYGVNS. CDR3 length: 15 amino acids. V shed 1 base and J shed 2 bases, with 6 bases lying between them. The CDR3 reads CASSELGTGANVLTF. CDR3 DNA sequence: TGTGCCAGCAGTGAATTGGGGACTGGGGCCAACGTCCTGACTTTC.